These 27 T cell receptor beta chains were all obtained from the same sample, sequenced in a study of regulatory T cells in long-lasting Graves disease. Combining iRepertoire HTBI primers with Arm-PCR of CDR3 regions, the authors built TCR beta libraries. In TCRdb, the multiplex PCR reads were re-called with MiXCR into one record per CDR3 protein. Here the sample spans about 400,000 distinct CDR3 sequences, roughly 15% being singletons. As for time point: newly diagnosed GD, antithyroid drugs for less than 3 months. PBMCs provided the RNA from which the TCR library was made. Sequencing was performed on peripheral blood mononuclear cells (PBMCs), taken at new diagnosis, from a patient treated with antithyroid drugs. All receptors derive from a female donor with Graves disease.

A few counts support this clonotype. The V gene is TRBV20-1, the J gene TRBJ2-1; tentative D call: TRBD1 (5 bases). The CDR3 is made up of 13 amino acids. CDR1 is DFQATT and CDR2 is SNEGSKA in the germline V gene (reference sequence). The V end was cut by 3 bases, the J end by 7 bases, with 13 bases between. This CDR3 is CSARVAGKNEQFF. The CDR3 bases are TGCAGTGCTAGGGTGGCAGGGAAGAATGAGCAGTTCTTC.

This clonotype was counted ten times or more. This chain connects TRBV12-3 or TRBV12-4 to TRBJ2-5; 8 positions agree with TRBD1. The ends lost 6 bases at V and 3 bases at J; junction bases unmatched: 3. This CDR3 region has 13 residues. The CDR3 DNA sequence: TGTGCCAGCAGGTGGACAGGGAAAGAGACCCAGTACTTC. Amino acid sequence: CASRWTGKETQYF.

This clonotype was found many times. The chain links TRBV5-1 to TRBJ1-1; D is uncertain. Trimming cost V 0 bases and J 5 bases, with 8 bases left between them. Germline assignment: CDR1 SGHRS and CDR2 YFSETQ. The CDR3 has 13 residues. CDR3 nucleotide sequence: TGCGCCAGCAGCTTGGTGGAGGGTACTGAAGCTTTCTTT. Its protein product is CASSLVEGTEAFF.

This clonotype was found many times. The rearrangement joins TRBV20-1 to TRBJ2-1; TRBD1 matches at 8 bases. This CDR3 has 13 amino acids. Germline CDR1 DFQATT, CDR2 SNEGSKA (reference sequence). The V gene end was trimmed by 3 bases and the J gene end by 3 bases; junction bases not matched to a gene: 1. CDR3 loop: CSASGQGYNEQFF. CDR3 bases: TGCAGTGCTAGCGGACAGGGCTACAATGAGCAGTTCTTC.

This clonotype was seen repeatedly, ten times or more. J is TRBJ1-2 and V is TRBV11-2, with 7 bases fitting TRBD1. J was trimmed by 7 bases and V by 2 bases; bases with no gene match: 4. The germline gives CDR1 SGHAT, CDR2 FQNNGV. The CDR3 totals 13 residues. The chain's CDR3 is CASSLTGVGGYTF. The CDR3 nucleotides are TGTGCCAGCAGCTTAACAGGGGTTGGTGGCTACACCTTC.

This clonotype was recorded at least ten times. J is TRBJ2-5 and V is TRBV6-2 or TRBV6-3; D not certain. Trimming removed 5 bases from V and 4 bases from J, with 20 bases in between. This CDR3 comprises 16 residues. Germline lookup yields CDR1 MNHEY and CDR2 SVGEGT. The CDR3 DNA is TGTGCCAGCAGTGAGGTGTGGCGCCCTTCCCTAGAGACCCAGTACTTC. This gives the protein CASSEVWRPSLETQYF.

This clonotype came up many times. V and J are TRBV3-1 and TRBJ2-6; tentatively, D is TRBD2 (5 bases). V was pared by 2 bases and J by 1 base, with 9 bases between. Germline CDR1 is LGHDT and CDR2 is YNNKEL (reference sequence). This CDR3 has 16 residues. CDR3 loop: CASSQNGVSGANVLTF. DNA of the CDR3: TGTGCCAGCAGCCAAAACGGGGTTTCTGGGGCCAACGTCCTGACTTTC.

This clonotype was observed a handful of times. The chain joins TRBV29-1 to TRBJ2-2, with 9 bases that match TRBD1. Germline CDR1 SQVTM, CDR2 ANQGSEA. The CDR3 contains 13 residues. With 6 bases clipped from V and 3 bases from J, the junction kept 2 bases outside the gene matches. The CDR3 DNA is TGCAGCGTCGGACAGGGGCACACCGGGGAGCTGTTTTTT. This encodes CSVGQGHTGELFF.

This clonotype was recorded many times. One base away lies a much larger clone, so this may be a sequencing read error. This rearrangement joins TRBV11-2 to TRBJ2-2; D ambiguous. Trimming removed 5 bases at V and 4 bases at J, with 17 bases between. Looked up from germline, CDR1 is SGHAT and CDR2 is FQNNGV. This CDR3 comprises 16 residues. CDR3 coding DNA: TGTGCCAGCAGCACACAGAGCCCTTTGGCCACCGGGGAGCTGTTTTTT. Translation gives CASSTQSPLATGELFF. Combining the CDR3 with reference TRBV11-2 and TRBJ2-2 gives the whole variable domain EAGVAQSPRYKIIEKRQSVAFWCNPISGHATLYWYQQILGQGPKLLIQFQNNGVVDDSQLPKDRFSAERLKGVDSTLKIQPAKLEDSAVYLCASSTQSPLATGELFFGEGSRLTVL.

CDR3 DNA: TGTGCCAGCATCCCGGTCACAGGCAGCACAGATACGCAGTATTTT. As protein: CASIPVTGSTDTQYF. The chain couples TRBV28 to TRBJ2-3, with a tentative D call TRBD1 (5 bases). This CDR3 comprises 15 residues. V was cut by 7 bases and J by 0 bases, with 14 bases left in between. Looked up from germline, CDR1 is MDHEN and CDR2 is SYDVKM.

The chain has TRBV9 and TRBJ2-1; 10 bases are shared with TRBD2. The germline gives CDR1 SGDLS, CDR2 YYNGEE. Trimming cost V 3 bases and J 4 bases; bases outside gene matches: 7. The CDR3 spans 16 residues. In DNA, the CDR3 is TGTGCCAGCAGCGCCTATAGCGGGAGGACTTACAATGAGCAGTTCTTC. Protein: CASSAYSGRTYNEQFF.

This clonotype was seen many times. This chain links TRBV20-1 with TRBJ2-5, with D perhaps matching TRBD1 or TRBD2 (5 bases each). This CDR3 comprises 14 residues. Per the germline V gene, CDR1 is DFQATT and CDR2 is SNEGSKA (reference sequence). Trimming cost V 6 bases and J 0 bases, with 14 bases left between them. The chain's CDR3 is CSANPPGHQETQYF. As DNA, the CDR3 is TGCAGTGCCAACCCTCCGGGACACCAAGAGACCCAGTACTTC.

This clonotype was seen many times. The V call is TRBV28, the J call TRBJ1-5, with TRBD1 as a possible D gene (5 bases). V shed 2 bases and J shed 2 bases, with 19 bases lying between them. The length of the CDR3 is 18 residues. Germline assignment: CDR1 MDHEN and CDR2 SYDVKM. CDR3 sequence (DNA): TGTGCCAGCAGTTTAATCCCCGGGGGGGGGGGACGCAATCAGCCCCAGCATTTT. Residues: CASSLIPGGGGRNQPQHF.

This clonotype was observed many times. The J gene is TRBJ2-7, the V gene TRBV7-9; unclear D gene. The CDR3 is 15 residues long. Trimming took 5 bases from V and 2 from J, leaving 16 bases between them. Germline assignment: CDR1 SEHNR and CDR2 FQNEAQ (reference sequence). The CDR3 spells CASSPPIVGTYEQYF. Written as DNA, the CDR3 is TGTGCCAGCAGCCCCCCCATCGTGGGTACCTACGAGCAGTACTTC.

There are many counts of this clonotype. The genes are TRBV12-3 or TRBV12-4 and TRBJ2-2, with D perhaps matching TRBD1 (5 bases). This CDR3 region has 16 residues. V was clipped by 6 bases and J by 0 bases, with 14 bases between them. CDR3: CASSLNRQTNTGELFF. CDR3 nucleotide sequence: TGTGCCAGCAGCCTTAATCGACAGACGAACACCGGGGAGCTGTTTTTT.

This clonotype was detected ten times or more. V is TRBV13 and J is TRBJ2-7; the D call may be TRBD1 or TRBD2 (5 bases each). The CDR3 has 14 amino acids. The germline V gene encodes CDR1 PRHDT and CDR2 FYEKMQ (reference sequence). The V and J ends lost 4 bases and 2 bases respectively, with 12 bases between them. The CDR3 protein is CASSSGTVPYEQYF. CDR3 DNA: TGTGCCAGCAGCTCCGGGACGGTGCCCTACGAGCAGTACTTC.

This clonotype was seen many times. This sequence joins TRBV4-1 and TRBJ2-2; D possibly corresponds to TRBD1 (5 bases). Deletions cut 1 base from V and 1 base from J, with 13 bases between. The germline V gene has CDR1 MGHRA and CDR2 YSYEKL. This CDR3 contains 17 residues. The CDR3 loop is CASSQGRITGNTGELFF. In DNA form, the CDR3 reads TGCGCCAGCAGCCAAGGTCGAATAACAGGGAACACCGGGGAGCTGTTTTTT.

This clonotype was recorded many times. The CDR3 here is CASRLGPGGGQGARNYEQYF. The CDR3 DNA reads as TGTGCCAGCAGACTTGGCCCGGGGGGGGGACAGGGGGCGCGGAACTACGAGCAGTACTTC. This chain joins TRBV28 and TRBJ2-7, with 12 bases fitting TRBD1. The CDR3 is 20 residues long. Germline CDR1 MDHEN, CDR2 SYDVKM. Losses at the gene ends were 6 bases for V and 3 bases for J; bases not matched to a gene: 21.

In this sample, this clonotype turned up many times. CDR3 DNA: TGCGCCAGCAGCCAAGGTCGGGTTAACTATGGCTACACCTTC. Protein sequence: CASSQGRVNYGYTF. The chain recombines TRBV4-1 with TRBJ1-2; D not certain. V lost 1 base to trimming and J lost 1 base, with 7 bases between them. Germline V gene sequence: CDR1 MGHRA, CDR2 YSYEKL. The length of the CDR3 is 14 residues.

This clonotype occurred many times. The chain is built from TRBV3-1 and TRBJ1-2; D unresolved. CDR1 and CDR2 (germline): LGHDT, YNNKEL (reference sequence). The CDR3 loop spans 16 amino acids. Trimming removed 4 bases from V and 4 bases from J, with 19 bases in between. The CDR3 DNA follows: TGTGCCAGCAGCCGGGAGCGGATTCGCTCGGGCTATGGCTACACCTTC. It translates to CASSRERIRSGYGYTF.

V gene TRBV11-2 combines with J gene TRBJ2-5; maybe TRBD2 (7 bases). The CDR3 is made up of 15 amino acids. The ends were cut back, 2 bases at V and 2 bases at J, with 12 bases in the middle. Germline V CDR1 and CDR2: SGHAT, FQNNGV. This CDR3 is CASSLYGRGQETQYF. In nucleotides, the CDR3 is TGTGCCAGCAGCTTATATGGGAGGGGGCAAGAGACCCAGTACTTC. The whole variable domain, remainder taken from reference TRBV11-2 and TRBJ2-5, is EAGVAQSPRYKIIEKRQSVAFWCNPISGHATLYWYQQILGQGPKLLIQFQNNGVVDDSQLPKDRFSAERLKGVDSTLKIQPAKLEDSAVYLCASSLYGRGQETQYFGPGTRLLVL.

This clonotype was seen at least ten times. The rearrangement joins TRBV20-1 to TRBJ2-7, with 10 bases identical to TRBD2. J gave up 0 bases and V 6 bases, and 8 bases lay outside the gene matches. Per the germline V gene, CDR1 is DFQATT and CDR2 is SNEGSKA (reference sequence). This CDR3 has 15 residues. CDR3 residues: CSASGTSAFSYEQYF. CDR3 nucleotide sequence: TGCAGTGCCTCCGGGACTAGCGCGTTCTCCTACGAGCAGTACTTC.

At least ten counts were recorded for this clonotype. The chain has TRBV10-2 and TRBJ2-3, with 11 nucleotides matching TRBD1. With 5 bases clipped from V and 5 bases from J, the junction kept 12 bases outside the gene matches. The CDR3 runs 17 residues. Germline V CDR1 and CDR2: WSHSY, SAAADI. The CDR3 DNA sequence: TGCGCCAGCAGTCCCAGGGCCGGGACAGGGGGTCTAGATACGCAGTATTTT. Translating gives CASSPRAGTGGLDTQYF.

V is TRBV27 and J is TRBJ1-1; no clear D. Germline V gene data show CDR1 as MNHEY and CDR2 as SMNVEV (reference sequence). The CDR3 length is 14 residues. The ends were cut back, 4 bases at V and 0 bases at J, with 9 bases in the middle. In DNA, the CDR3 is TGTGCCAGCAGTTACAGCGATATGAACACTGAAGCTTTCTTT. Amino acids: CASSYSDMNTEAFF.

This clonotype was seen many times. The chain joins TRBV7-8 to TRBJ1-5; TRBD1 agrees at 8 bases. The CDR3 extends over 15 amino acids. After removal of 1 base from V and 4 bases from J, the junction contained 3 bases not matched to a gene. Germline lookup yields CDR1 SGHVS and CDR2 FQNEAQ. The CDR3 nucleotides read TGTGCCAGCAGCTTAGAAGACAGGGGTAATCAGCCCCAGCATTTT. Protein product: CASSLEDRGNQPQHF.

A word on this clonotype: The CDR3 carries no conserved terminal phenylalanine or tryptophan, so it likely arises from a read error. The chain has TRBV28 and TRBJ2-2; 10 bases align to TRBD2. Germline V gene data show CDR1 as MDHEN and CDR2 as SYDVKM. The CDR3 is made up of 16 amino acids. V shed 5 bases and J 10 bases; nucleotides not matched to a gene: 13. CDR3: CASSGGLAGVHEELFS. The CDR3 DNA reads as TGTGCCAGCAGTGGAGGGCTAGCGGGAGTCCACGAGGAGCTGTTTTCT.

This clonotype occurred many times. The rearrangement uses TRBV30 and TRBJ1-3; D ambiguous. Trimming left V 0 bases short and J 7 bases short, with 13 bases between. Germline CDR1 reads GTSNPN; CDR2 reads SVGIG (reference sequence). CDR3 length equals 14 residues. CDR3 nucleotides: TGTGCCTGGAGTGTCGGCAGTTTAGGGAACACCATATATTTT. Its protein product is CAWSVGSLGNTIYF. Variable domain in full (rest from reference TRBV30 and TRBJ1-3): SQTIHQWPATLVQPVGSPLSLECTVEGTSNPNLYWYRQAAGRGLQLLFYSVGIGQISSEVPQNLSASRPQDRQFILSSKKLLLSDSGFYLCAWSVGSLGNTIYFGEGSWLTVV.